This T cell receptor beta chain is from a study of technical replicates of blood from a few donors. The table came from immunoSEQ multiplex PCR; TCRdb's copy has only in-frame clones and leaves some out. The sample shows about 82,000 clones, 91% of them seen only once. This CDR3 is built from 15 residues. The sequenced material came from T cells isolated from PBMCs. This receptor was identified in a human donor in good health. The chain has TRBV21-1 and TRBJ1-3; TRBD1, the D gene given by the table, was not confirmed from the DNA. TRBV21-1 is an annotated pseudogene. CDR3 nucleotides: TGTGCCAGCAGCAAAGGTGACAGGGGCACGAACACCATATATTTT. Its protein is CASSKGDRGTNTIYF.